Following are 11 T cell receptor beta chains from one sample sequenced in a study of Ad26.COV2.S vaccination and SARS-CoV-2 variants. Specified treatment: about 20 received Ad26.COV2.S at low or high dose, single or two shots; roughly five received placebo; per-sample allocation not given. It was on day 63 after the first vaccine or placebo injection that samples were taken. Only in-frame clones appear in the TCRdb table, and some are missing; sequencing was by immunoSEQ multiplex PCR. This table holds 330,000 or so clones, under 90% found once. Sequencing was performed on peripheral blood, taken in a trial of Ad26.COV2.S vaccine versus placebo. These receptors came from a person aged 18-60 years who received the Ad26.COV2.S COVID-19 vaccine or a placebo.

V usage is TRBV4-3 and J usage is TRBJ2-5; TRBD2 aligns across 7 bases. The junction had 4 bases not matched to a gene; V was cut back by 3 bases and J by 3 bases. Germline V lookup: CDR1 LGHNA, CDR2 YSLEER. The CDR3 length is 14 residues. The CDR3 reads CASSQKRGKETQYF. CDR3 DNA: TGCGCCAGCAGCCAGAAGCGGGGTAAAGAGACCCAGTACTTC.

This chain connects TRBV9 to TRBJ2-2; 9 nucleotides align to TRBD2. V was clipped by 0 bases and J by 3 bases; unmatched bases: 12. Per the germline V gene, CDR1 is SGDLS and CDR2 is YYNGEE. The CDR3 runs 19 residues. The CDR3 DNA is TGTGCCAGCAGCGTAGCGCGGTTTAGCGGGGGTGTGGACACCGGGGAGCTGTTTTTT. Its protein is CASSVARFSGGVDTGELFF.

The chain is built from TRBV4-3 and TRBJ1-1, with D hard to call. V lost 2 bases and J 0 bases, leaving 7 bases between the germline ends. The CDR3 length is 14 residues. CDR1 is LGHNA, CDR2 YSLEER, per germline. DNA for the CDR3: TGCGCCAGCAGCCAATCAGGATTGAACACTGAAGCTTTCTTT. Its protein product is CASSQSGLNTEAFF.

This sequence joins TRBV28 and TRBJ2-3; D is uncertain. Germline CDR1 and CDR2: MDHEN and SYDVKM. The CDR3 totals 16 residues. The V gene lost 6 bases and the J gene lost 6 bases, with 22 bases spanning the gap. The CDR3 is CASRPDTVVWVDTQYF. Written as DNA, the CDR3 is TGTGCCAGCAGACCCGATACAGTCGTTTGGGTGGATACGCAGTATTTT. The variable domain in full, completed from reference TRBV28 and TRBJ2-3, reads DVKVTQSSRYLVKRTGEKVFLECVQDMDHENMFWYRQDPGLGLRLIYFSYDVKMKEKGDIPEGYSVSREKKERFSLILESASTNQTSMYLCASRPDTVVWVDTQYFGPGTRLTVL.

The chain has TRBV19 and TRBJ2-5, with TRBD2 matching 8 bases. V lost 3 bases, J lost 4 bases, and 4 bases stayed unmatched. The CDR3 runs to 14 residues. Germline V CDR1 and CDR2: LNHDA, SQIVND (reference sequence). The CDR3 loop reads CASSIPGGAETQYF. CDR3 DNA: TGTGCCAGTAGTATTCCCGGGGGGGCAGAGACCCAGTACTTC. The entire variable domain, with the rest obtained from reference TRBV19 and TRBJ2-5, is as follows: DGGITQSPKYLFRKEGQNVTLSCEQNLNHDAMYWYRQDPGQGLRLIYYSQIVNDFQKGDIAEGYSVSREKKESFPLTVTSAQKNPTAFYLCASSIPGGAETQYFGPGTRLLVL.

The chain couples TRBV6-1 to TRBJ1-3, with D uncertain. CDR1 and CDR2 (germline): MNHNS, SASEGT. V lost 2 bases and J 0 bases, leaving 8 bases between the germline ends. The CDR3 is 15 residues long. The chain's CDR3 is CASSEYRDSGNTIYF. The CDR3, as DNA: TGTGCCAGCAGTGAATATAGAGACTCTGGAAACACCATATATTTT.

The chain has TRBV6-4 and TRBJ1-2, with D possibly being TRBD1 (5 bases). CDR1 is MRHNA and CDR2 is SNTAGT in the germline V gene. The CDR3 has 13 residues. V was pared by 6 bases and J by 2 bases, with 10 bases between. DNA of the CDR3: TGTGCCAGCAGACCCCGGGACAACTATGGCTACACCTTC. Translated: CASRPRDNYGYTF.

The chain has TRBV19 and TRBJ2-3; no clear D. Germline CDR1 reads LNHDA; CDR2 reads SQIVND (reference sequence). Trimming removed 3 bases at V and 2 bases at J, with 9 bases between. The CDR3 consists of 14 residues. For the CDR3, the DNA is TGTGCCAGTAGTATTTACGAGTACACAGATACGCAGTATTTT. Translation: CASSIYEYTDTQYF.

V gene TRBV7-9 combines with J gene TRBJ1-3; D remains ambiguous. Germline V gene data show CDR1 as SEHNR and CDR2 as FQNEAQ (reference sequence). This CDR3 region has 14 residues. Trimming took 1 base from V and 3 from J, leaving 7 bases between them. The CDR3, as DNA: TGTGCCAGCAGCTTAGGGGGTTATGGAAACACCATATATTTT. Protein product: CASSLGGYGNTIYF.

V is TRBV29-1 and J is TRBJ1-1; 7 nucleotides line up with TRBD1. With V trimmed by 4 bases and J by 1 base, 12 bases remained unmatched. Germline V gene lookup returns CDR1 SQVTM and CDR2 ANQGSEA. The CDR3 length is 16 residues. This chain's CDR3 is CSVAQVGTAKNTEAFF. The CDR3 DNA sequence: TGCAGCGTTGCACAAGTTGGGACAGCCAAGAACACTGAAGCTTTCTTT.

In this sample, this clone turned up once. This chain connects TRBV5-1 to TRBJ2-1; the D is unclear. V dropped 7 bases and J dropped 4 bases, with 15 bases sitting between them. CDR3 length: 14 amino acids. CDR1 is SGHRS and CDR2 is YFSETQ in the germline V gene. The CDR3 nucleotides are TGCGCCAGCTCCTCACGGGCGGATTACAATGAGCAGTTCTTC. Its translation: CASSSRADYNEQFF.